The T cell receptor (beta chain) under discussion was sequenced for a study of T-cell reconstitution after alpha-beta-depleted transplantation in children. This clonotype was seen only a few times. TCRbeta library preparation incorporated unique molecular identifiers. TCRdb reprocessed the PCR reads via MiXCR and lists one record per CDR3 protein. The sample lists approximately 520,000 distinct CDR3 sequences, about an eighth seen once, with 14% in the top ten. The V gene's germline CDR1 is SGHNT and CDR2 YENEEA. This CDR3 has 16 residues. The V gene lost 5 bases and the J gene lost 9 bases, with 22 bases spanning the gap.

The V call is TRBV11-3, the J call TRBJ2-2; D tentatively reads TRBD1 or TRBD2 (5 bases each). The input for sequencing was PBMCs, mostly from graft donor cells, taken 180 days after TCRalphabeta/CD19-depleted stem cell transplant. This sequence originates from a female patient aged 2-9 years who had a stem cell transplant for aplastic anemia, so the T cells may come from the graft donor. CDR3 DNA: TGTGCCAGCAGCAACCGGGACGAGGACTCTACCAGGGAGCTGTTTTTT. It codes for CASSNRDEDSTRELFF. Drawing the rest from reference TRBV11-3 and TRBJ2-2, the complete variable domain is EAGVVQSPRYKIIEKKQPVAFWCNPISGHNTLYWYLQNLGQGPELLIRYENEEAVDDSQLPKDRFSAERLKGVDSTLKIQPAELGDSAVYLCASSNRDEDSTRELFFGEGSRLTVL.